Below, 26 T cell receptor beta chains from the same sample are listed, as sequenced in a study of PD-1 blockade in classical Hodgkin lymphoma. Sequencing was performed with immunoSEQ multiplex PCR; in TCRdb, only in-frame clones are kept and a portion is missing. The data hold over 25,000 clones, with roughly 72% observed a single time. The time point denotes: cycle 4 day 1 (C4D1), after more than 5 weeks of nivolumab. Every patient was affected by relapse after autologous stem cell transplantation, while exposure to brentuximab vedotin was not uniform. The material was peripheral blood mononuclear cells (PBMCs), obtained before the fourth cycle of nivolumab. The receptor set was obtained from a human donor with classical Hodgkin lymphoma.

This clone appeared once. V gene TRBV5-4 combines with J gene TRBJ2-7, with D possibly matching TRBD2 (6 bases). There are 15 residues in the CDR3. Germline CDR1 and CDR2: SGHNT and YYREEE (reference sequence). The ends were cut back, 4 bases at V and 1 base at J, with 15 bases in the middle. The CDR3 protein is CASSPEGRGSYEQYF. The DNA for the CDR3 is TGTGCCAGCAGCCCTGAAGGGCGGGGTTCCTACGAGCAGTACTTC.

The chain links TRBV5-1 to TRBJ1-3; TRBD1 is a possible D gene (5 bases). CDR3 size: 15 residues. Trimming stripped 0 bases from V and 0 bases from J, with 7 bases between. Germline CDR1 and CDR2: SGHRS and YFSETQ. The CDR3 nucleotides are TGCGCCAGCAGCTTGGTTGGGGCCTCTGGAAACACCATATATTTT. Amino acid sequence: CASSLVGASGNTIYF.

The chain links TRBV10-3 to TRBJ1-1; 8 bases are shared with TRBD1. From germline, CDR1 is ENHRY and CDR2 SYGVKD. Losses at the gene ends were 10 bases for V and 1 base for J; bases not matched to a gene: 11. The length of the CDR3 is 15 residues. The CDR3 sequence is CASTTGGERNTEAFF. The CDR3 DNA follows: TGTGCCAGCACTACAGGGGGGGAAAGGAACACTGAAGCTTTCTTT.

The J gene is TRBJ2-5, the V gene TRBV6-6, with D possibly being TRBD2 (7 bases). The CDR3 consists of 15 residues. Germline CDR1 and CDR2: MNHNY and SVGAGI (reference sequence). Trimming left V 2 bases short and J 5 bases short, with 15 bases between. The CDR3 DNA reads TGTGCCAGCAGTTACAGTAGGGGGAGGGTGGAGACCCAGTACTTC. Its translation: CASSYSRGRVETQYF.

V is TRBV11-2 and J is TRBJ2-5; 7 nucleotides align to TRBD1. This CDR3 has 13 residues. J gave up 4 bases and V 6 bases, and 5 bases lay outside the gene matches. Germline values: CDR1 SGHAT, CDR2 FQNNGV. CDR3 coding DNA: TGTGCCAGCAGTCCTGACAGGGTAGAGACCCAGTACTTC. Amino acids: CASSPDRVETQYF. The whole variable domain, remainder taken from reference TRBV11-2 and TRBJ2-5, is EAGVAQSPRYKIIEKRQSVAFWCNPISGHATLYWYQQILGQGPKLLIQFQNNGVVDDSQLPKDRFSAERLKGVDSTLKIQPAKLEDSAVYLCASSPDRVETQYFGPGTRLLVL.

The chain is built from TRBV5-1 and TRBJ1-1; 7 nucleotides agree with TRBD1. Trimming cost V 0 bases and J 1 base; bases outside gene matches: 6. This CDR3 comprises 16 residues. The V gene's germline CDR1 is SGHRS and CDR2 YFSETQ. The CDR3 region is CASSLAPTGWNTEAFF. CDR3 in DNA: TGCGCCAGCAGCTTGGCCCCGACAGGGTGGAACACTGAAGCTTTCTTT.

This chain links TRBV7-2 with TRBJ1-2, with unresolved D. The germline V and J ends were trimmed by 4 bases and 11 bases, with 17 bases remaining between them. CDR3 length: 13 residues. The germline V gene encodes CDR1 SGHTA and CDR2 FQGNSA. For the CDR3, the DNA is TGTGCCAGCAGCTCCCGCGCCGGACCCCCATACACCTTC. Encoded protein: CASSSRAGPPYTF.

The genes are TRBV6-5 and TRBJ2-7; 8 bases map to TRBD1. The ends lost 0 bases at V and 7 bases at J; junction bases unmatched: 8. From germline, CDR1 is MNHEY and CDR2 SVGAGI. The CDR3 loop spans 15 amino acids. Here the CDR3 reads CASSYSGQGAWEQYF. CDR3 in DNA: TGTGCCAGCAGTTACTCCGGGCAGGGGGCTTGGGAGCAGTACTTC.

This chain's CDR3 is CASSSPGLYTDTQYF. The CDR3 nucleotides read TGTGCCAGCAGCTCCCCGGGACTATACACAGATACGCAGTATTTT. V gene TRBV7-9 combines with J gene TRBJ2-3, with TRBD2 matching over 7 bases. CDR1 SEHNR and CDR2 FQNEAQ come from the germline V gene (reference sequence). CDR3 length: 15 residues. V was clipped by 4 bases and J by 2 bases; unmatched bases: 6.

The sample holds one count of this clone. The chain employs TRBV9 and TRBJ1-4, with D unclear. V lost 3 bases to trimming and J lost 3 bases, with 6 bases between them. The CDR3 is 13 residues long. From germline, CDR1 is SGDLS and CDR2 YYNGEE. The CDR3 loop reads CASSEGSNEKLFF. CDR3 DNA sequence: TGTGCCAGCAGCGAAGGTTCTAATGAAAAACTGTTTTTT. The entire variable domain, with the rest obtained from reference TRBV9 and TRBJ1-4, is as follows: DSGVTQTPKHLITATGQRVTLRCSPRSGDLSVYWYQQSLDQGLQFLIQYYNGEERAKGNILERFSAQQFPDLHSELNLSSLELGDSALYFCASSEGSNEKLFFGSGTQLSVL.

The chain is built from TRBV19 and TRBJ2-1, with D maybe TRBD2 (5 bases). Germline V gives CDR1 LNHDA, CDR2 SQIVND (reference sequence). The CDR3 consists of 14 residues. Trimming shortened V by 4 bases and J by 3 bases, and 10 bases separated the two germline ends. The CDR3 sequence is CASSTSGIYNEQFF. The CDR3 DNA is TGTGCCAGTAGTACAAGCGGAATCTACAATGAGCAGTTCTTC.

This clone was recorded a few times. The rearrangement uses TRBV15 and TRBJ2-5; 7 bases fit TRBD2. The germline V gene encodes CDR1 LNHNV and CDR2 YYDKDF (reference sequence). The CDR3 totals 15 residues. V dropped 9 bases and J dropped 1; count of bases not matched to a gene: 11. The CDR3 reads CATAGGTGVQETQYF. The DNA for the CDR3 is TGTGCCACAGCCGGGGGGACGGGGGTCCAAGAGACCCAGTACTTC.

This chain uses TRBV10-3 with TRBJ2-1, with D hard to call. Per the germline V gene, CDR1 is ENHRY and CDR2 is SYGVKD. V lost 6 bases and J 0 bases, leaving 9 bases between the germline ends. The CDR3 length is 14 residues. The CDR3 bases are TGTGCCATCAGCGCGGAGAGCTCCTACAATGAGCAGTTCTTC. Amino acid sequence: CAISAESSYNEQFF.

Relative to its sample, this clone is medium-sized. The CDR3 spells CASSVRHNNEQFF. CDR3 nucleotides: TGTGCCAGCAGCGTTCGTCATAACAATGAGCAGTTCTTC. The V and J genes are TRBV9 and TRBJ2-1, with D uncertain. The CDR3 contains 13 residues. V gave up 2 bases and J gave up 5 bases, with 8 bases separating them. Germline lookup yields CDR1 SGDLS and CDR2 YYNGEE.

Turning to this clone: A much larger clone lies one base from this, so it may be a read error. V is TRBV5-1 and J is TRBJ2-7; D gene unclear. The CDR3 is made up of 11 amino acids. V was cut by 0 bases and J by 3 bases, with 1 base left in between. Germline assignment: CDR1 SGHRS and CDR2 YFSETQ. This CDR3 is CASSLGYEQYF. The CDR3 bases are TGCGCCAGCAGCTTGGGCTACGAGCAGTACTTC.

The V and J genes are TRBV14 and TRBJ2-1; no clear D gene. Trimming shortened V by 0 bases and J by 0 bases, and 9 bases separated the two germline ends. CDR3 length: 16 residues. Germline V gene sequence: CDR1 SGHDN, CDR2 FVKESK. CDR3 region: CASSQEQWASYNEQFF. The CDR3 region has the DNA TGTGCCAGCAGCCAAGAGCAGTGGGCCTCCTACAATGAGCAGTTCTTC.

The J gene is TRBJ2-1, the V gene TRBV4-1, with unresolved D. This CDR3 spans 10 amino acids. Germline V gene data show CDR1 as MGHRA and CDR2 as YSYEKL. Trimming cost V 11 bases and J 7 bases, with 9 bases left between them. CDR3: CAPCRNEQFF. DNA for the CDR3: TGCGCCCCCTGTAGGAATGAGCAGTTCTTC.

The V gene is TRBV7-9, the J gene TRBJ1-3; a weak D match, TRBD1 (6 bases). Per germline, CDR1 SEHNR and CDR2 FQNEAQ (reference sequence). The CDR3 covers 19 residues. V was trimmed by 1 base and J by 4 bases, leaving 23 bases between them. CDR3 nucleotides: TGTGCCAGCAGCTTAGGGGACCTAACCAACCCTAGGGGGGGAAACACCATATATTTT. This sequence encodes CASSLGDLTNPRGGNTIYF.

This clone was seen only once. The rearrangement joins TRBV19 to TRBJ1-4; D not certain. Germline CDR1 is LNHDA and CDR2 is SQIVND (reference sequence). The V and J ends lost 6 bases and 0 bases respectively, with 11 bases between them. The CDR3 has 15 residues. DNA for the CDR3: TGTGCCAGTAGATTTCAACCTGCAACTAATGAAAAACTGTTTTTT. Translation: CASRFQPATNEKLFF.

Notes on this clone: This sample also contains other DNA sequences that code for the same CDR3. Written as DNA, the CDR3 is TGCAGTGCTAGGAGGGAATACGAGCAGTACTTC. This encodes CSARREYEQYF. This chain joins TRBV20-1 and TRBJ2-7; TRBD2 is a possible D gene (5 bases). V lost 3 bases and J 4 bases, leaving 7 bases between the germline ends. The CDR3 covers 11 residues. Germline loops: CDR1 DFQATT, CDR2 SNEGSKA (reference sequence).

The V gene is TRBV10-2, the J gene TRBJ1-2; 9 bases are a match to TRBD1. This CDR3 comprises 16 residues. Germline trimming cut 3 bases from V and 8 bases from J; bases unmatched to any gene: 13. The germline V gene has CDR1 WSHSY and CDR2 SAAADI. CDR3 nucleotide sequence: TGCGCCAGCAGTGATACCGGGACAGGGTTTGCGCAGGGCTACACCTTC. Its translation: CASSDTGTGFAQGYTF.

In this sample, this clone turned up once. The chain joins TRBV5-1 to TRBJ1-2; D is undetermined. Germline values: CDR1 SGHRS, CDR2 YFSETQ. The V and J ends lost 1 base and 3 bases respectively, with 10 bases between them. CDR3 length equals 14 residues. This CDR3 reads CASSLWGVDYGYTF. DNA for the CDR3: TGCGCCAGCAGCTTGTGGGGAGTGGACTATGGCTACACCTTC.

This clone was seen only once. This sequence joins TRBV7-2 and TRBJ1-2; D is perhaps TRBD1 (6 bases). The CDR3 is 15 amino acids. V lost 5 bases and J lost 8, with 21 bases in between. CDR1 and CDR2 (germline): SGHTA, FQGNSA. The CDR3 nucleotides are TGTGCCAGCAGCCCGGGGGGGTCAGGGGAAAAGGGCTACACCTTC. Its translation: CASSPGGSGEKGYTF.

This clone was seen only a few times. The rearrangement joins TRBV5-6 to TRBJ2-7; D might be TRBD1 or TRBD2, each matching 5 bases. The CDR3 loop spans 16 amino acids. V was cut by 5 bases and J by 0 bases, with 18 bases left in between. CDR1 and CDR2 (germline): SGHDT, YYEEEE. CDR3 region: CASSRRELGSSYEQYF. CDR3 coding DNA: TGTGCCAGCAGTCGCAGGGAACTAGGGAGCTCCTACGAGCAGTACTTC.

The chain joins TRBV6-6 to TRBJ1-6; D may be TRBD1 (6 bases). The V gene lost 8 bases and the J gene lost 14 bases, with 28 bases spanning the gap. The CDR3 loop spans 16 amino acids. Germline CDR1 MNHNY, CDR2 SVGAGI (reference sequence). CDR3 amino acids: CASAPARDTRLRALHF. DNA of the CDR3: TGTGCCAGCGCCCCTGCACGGGACACGAGATTGAGGGCCCTCCACTTT.

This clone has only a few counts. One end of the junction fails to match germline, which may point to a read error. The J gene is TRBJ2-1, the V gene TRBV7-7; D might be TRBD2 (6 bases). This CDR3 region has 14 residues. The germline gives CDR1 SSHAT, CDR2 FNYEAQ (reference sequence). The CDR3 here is CASSLAADPNEQFF. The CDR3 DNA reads TGTGCTAGCAGCTTAGCGGCTGATCCCAATGAGCAGTTCTTC.